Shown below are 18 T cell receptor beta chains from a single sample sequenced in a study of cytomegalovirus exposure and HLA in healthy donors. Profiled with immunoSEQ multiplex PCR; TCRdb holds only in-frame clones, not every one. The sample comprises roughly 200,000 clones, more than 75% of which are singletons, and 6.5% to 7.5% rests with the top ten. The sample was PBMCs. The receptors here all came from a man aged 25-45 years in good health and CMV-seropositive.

CDR3 sequence (DNA): TGCGCCAGCAGCCAGACTACAGGGCCCCAGAACATTCAGTACTTC. Its translation is CASSQTTGPQNIQYF. This rearrangement joins TRBV4-1 to TRBJ2-4, with a weak D call TRBD1 (6 bases). The ends were cut back, 3 bases at V and 7 bases at J, with 16 bases in the middle. This CDR3 is 15 amino acids long. Germline V gives CDR1 MGHRA, CDR2 YSYEKL.

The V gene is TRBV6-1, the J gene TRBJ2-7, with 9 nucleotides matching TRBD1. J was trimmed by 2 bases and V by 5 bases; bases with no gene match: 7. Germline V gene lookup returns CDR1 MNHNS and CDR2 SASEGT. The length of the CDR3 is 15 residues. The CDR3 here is CASSSATGGAYEQYF. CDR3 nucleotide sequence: TGTGCCAGCAGTAGTGCGACAGGGGGGGCCTACGAGCAGTACTTC.

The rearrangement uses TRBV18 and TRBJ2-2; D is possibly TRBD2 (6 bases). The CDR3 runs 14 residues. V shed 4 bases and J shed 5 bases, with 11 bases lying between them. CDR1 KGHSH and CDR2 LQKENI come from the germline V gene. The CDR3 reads CASSRPGETGELFF. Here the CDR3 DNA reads TGTGCCAGCTCACGTCCGGGAGAGACCGGGGAGCTGTTTTTT.

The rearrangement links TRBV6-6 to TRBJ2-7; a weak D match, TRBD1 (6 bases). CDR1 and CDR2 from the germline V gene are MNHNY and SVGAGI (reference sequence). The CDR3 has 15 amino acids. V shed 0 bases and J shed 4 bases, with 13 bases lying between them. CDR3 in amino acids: CASSYSARGPYEQYF. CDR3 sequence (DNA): TGTGCCAGCAGTTACTCGGCCAGGGGACCGTACGAGCAGTACTTC.

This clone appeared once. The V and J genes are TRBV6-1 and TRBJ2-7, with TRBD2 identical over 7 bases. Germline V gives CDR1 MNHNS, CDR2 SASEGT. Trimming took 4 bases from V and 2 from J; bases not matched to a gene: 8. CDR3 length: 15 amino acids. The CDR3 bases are TGTGCCAGCAGTGCTGAGCGGGGTCTGACCTACGAGCAGTACTTC. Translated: CASSAERGLTYEQYF.

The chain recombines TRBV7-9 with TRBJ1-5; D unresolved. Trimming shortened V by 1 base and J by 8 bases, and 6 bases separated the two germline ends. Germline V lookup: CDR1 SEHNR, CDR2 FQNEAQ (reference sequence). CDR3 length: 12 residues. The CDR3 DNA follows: TGTGCCAGCAGCTTAGAATTGGAGCCCCAGCATTTT. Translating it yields CASSLELEPQHF.

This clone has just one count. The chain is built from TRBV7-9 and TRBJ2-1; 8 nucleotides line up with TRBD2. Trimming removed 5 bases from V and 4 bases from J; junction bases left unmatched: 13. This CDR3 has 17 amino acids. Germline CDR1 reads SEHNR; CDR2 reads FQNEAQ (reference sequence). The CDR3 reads CASSRAEGSGAYNEQFF. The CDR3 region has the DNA TGTGCCAGCAGCCGCGCCGAAGGTAGCGGGGCTTACAATGAGCAGTTCTTC.

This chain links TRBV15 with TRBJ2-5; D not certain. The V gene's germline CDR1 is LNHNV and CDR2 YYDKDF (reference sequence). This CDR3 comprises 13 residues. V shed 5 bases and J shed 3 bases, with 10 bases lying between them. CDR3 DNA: TGTGCCACCAGCGGCGTCACTAAAGAGACCCAGTACTTC. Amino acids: CATSGVTKETQYF.

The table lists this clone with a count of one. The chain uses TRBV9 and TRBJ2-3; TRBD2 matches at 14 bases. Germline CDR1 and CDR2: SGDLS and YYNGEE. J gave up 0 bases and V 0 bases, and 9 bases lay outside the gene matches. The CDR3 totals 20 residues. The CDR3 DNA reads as TGTGCCAGCAGCGTAGGGGCCCGACTAGCGGGAGGGCCGAGCACAGATACGCAGTATTTT. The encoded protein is CASSVGARLAGGPSTDTQYF.

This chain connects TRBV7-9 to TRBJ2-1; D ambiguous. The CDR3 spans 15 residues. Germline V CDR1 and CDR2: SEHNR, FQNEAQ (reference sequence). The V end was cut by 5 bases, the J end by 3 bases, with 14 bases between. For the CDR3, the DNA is TGTGCCAGCAGCCCCCCGGAGATGGGCTACAATGAGCAGTTCTTC. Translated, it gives CASSPPEMGYNEQFF.

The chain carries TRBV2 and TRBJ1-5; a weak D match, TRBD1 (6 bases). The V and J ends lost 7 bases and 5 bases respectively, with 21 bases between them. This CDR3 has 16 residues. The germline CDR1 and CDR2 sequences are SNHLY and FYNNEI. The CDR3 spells CASTSKQGMRYQPQHF. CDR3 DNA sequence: TGTGCCAGCACATCCAAGCAGGGGATGAGGTATCAGCCCCAGCATTTT.

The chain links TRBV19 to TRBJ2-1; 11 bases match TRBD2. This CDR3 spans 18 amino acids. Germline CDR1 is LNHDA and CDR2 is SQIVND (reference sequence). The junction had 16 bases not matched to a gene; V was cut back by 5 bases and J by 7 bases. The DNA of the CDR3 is TGTGCCAGTAGTTTCAAACTTCAGACTAGCGGGATTGGGAATGAGCAGTTCTTC. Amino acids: CASSFKLQTSGIGNEQFF.

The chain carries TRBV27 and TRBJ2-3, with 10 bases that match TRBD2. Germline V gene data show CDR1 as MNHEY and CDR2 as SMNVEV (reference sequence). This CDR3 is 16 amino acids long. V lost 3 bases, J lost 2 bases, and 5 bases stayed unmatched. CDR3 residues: CASSFLAGALTDTQYF. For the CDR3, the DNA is TGTGCCAGCAGTTTCCTAGCGGGGGCCCTCACAGATACGCAGTATTTT.

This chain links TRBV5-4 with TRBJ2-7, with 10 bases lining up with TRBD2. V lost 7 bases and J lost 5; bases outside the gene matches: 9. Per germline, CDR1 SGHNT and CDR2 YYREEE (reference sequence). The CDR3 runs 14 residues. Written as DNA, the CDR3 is TGTGCCAGCTCCTATTCCGGGACTAGCGACGAGCAGTACTTC. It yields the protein CASSYSGTSDEQYF. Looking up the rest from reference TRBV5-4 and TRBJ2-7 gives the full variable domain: ETGVTQSPTHLIKTRGQQVTLRCSSQSGHNTVSWYQQALGQGPQFIFQYYREEENGRGNFPPRFSGLQFPNYSSELNVNALELDDSALYLCASSYSGTSDEQYFGPGTRLTVT.

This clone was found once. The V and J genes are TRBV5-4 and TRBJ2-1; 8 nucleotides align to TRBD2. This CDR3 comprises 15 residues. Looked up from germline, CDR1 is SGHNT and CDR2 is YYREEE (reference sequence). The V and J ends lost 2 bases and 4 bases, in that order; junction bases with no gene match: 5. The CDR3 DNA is TGTGCCAGCAGCTTAGCCACTAGCGGATACAATGAGCAGTTCTTC. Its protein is CASSLATSGYNEQFF.

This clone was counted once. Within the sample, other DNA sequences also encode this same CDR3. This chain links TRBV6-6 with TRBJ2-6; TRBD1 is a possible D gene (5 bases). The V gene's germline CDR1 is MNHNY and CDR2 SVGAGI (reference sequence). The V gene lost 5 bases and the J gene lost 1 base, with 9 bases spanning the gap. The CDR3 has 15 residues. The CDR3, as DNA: TGTGCCAGCAGTCCGACAGTGTCTGGGGCCAACGTCCTGACTTTC. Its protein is CASSPTVSGANVLTF.

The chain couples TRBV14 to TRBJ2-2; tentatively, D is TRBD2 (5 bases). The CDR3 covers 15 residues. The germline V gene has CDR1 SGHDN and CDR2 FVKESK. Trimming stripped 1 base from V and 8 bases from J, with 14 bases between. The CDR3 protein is CASSQAGGRGGELFF. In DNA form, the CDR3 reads TGTGCCAGCAGCCAAGCTGGCGGACGGGGAGGGGAGCTGTTTTTT.

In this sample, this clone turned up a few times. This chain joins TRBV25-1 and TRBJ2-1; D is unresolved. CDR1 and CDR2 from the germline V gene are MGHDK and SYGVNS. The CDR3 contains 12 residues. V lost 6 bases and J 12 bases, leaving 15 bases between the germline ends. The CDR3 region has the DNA TGTGCCAGCAGCGAAATTCGAGGCGGGCAGTTCTTC. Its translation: CASSEIRGGQFF.